A selection of T cell receptor beta chains follows, all from one sample in a study of blood T cells in healthy people across ages. MiXCR, applied by TCRdb to the 5' RACE reads, yields one record per CDR3 protein. The sample has some 710,000 distinct CDR3 sequences; approximately 22% are singletons. The sequencing input was blood. These receptors all stem from a man aged 65 to 79 in good health. Both conserved end residues are part of each CDR3. A D gene is named only where the DNA matches it firmly. Not all rows give a size; the values are once, few, many and, for expanded clones, a class.

v_call: TRBV7-6; clone_size: -; j_call: TRBJ2-1; d_call: TRBD2; cdr3_nt: TGTGCCAGCAGTTTAGCGGGACCTTCCTACAATGAGCAGTTCTTC; cdr3_aa: CASSLAGPSYNEQFF
v_call: TRBV20-1; clone_size: -; j_call: TRBJ2-7; d_call: TRBD1; cdr3_nt: TGCAGTGCCACGTGGGACAGGGGTTTCCCTGGAGTTTTGTTGAGAGAGCAGTACTTC; cdr3_aa: CSATWDRGFPGVLLREQYF
v_call: TRBV4-3; clone_size: few; j_call: TRBJ1-2; d_call: TRBD1; cdr3_nt: TGCGCCAGCAGCCCACTTCCACGACAGGGTCAGGGCTACACCTTC; cdr3_aa: CASSPLPRQGQGYTF
v_call: TRBV9; clone_size: few; j_call: TRBJ1-4; d_call: -; cdr3_nt: TGTGCCAGCAGCCCCAGACAGGACCCCAATGAAAAACTGTTTTTT; cdr3_aa: CASSPRQDPNEKLFF
v_call: TRBV29-1; clone_size: -; j_call: TRBJ2-1; d_call: TRBD1; cdr3_nt: TGCAGCGTCTTGCCGCCGGGACAGAGCTCCTACAATGAGCAGTTCTTC; cdr3_aa: CSVLPPGQSSYNEQFF
v_call: TRBV3-1; clone_size: few; j_call: TRBJ1-1; d_call: -; cdr3_nt: TGTGCCAGCAGCCGTTACAGGGTTTCCACTGAAGCTTTCTTT; cdr3_aa: CASSRYRVSTEAFF
v_call: TRBV12-3/TRBV12-4; clone_size: -; j_call: TRBJ2-7; d_call: -; cdr3_nt: TGTGCCAGCAGTTTTAGCCAGACCTACGAGCAGTACTTC; cdr3_aa: CASSFSQTYEQYF
v_call: TRBV29-1; clone_size: few; j_call: TRBJ2-3; d_call: -; cdr3_nt: TGCAGCGTTGGTTTCAACGGGGCAGATACGCAGTATTTT; cdr3_aa: CSVGFNGADTQYF
v_call: TRBV6-4; clone_size: many; j_call: TRBJ2-3; d_call: -; cdr3_nt: TGTGCCAGCAGTGACTCCCCCGGTGCAGATACGCAGTATTTT; cdr3_aa: CASSDSPGADTQYF
v_call: TRBV12-3/TRBV12-4; clone_size: few; j_call: TRBJ2-3; d_call: -; cdr3_nt: TGTGCCAGCAGTTTCAACCGGGGTGGCACAGATACGCAGTATTTT; cdr3_aa: CASSFNRGGTDTQYF
v_call: TRBV18; clone_size: -; j_call: TRBJ2-2; d_call: TRBD2; cdr3_nt: TGTGCCAGCTCAACAAGCGGGAGGCGGAACACCGGGGAGCTGTTTTTT; cdr3_aa: CASSTSGRRNTGELFF
v_call: TRBV7-2; clone_size: once; j_call: TRBJ1-1; d_call: TRBD1; cdr3_nt: TGTGCCAGCAGCGTGACAGGGGGCGGGAACACTGAAGCTTTCTTT; cdr3_aa: CASSVTGGGNTEAFF
v_call: TRBV7-2; clone_size: -; j_call: TRBJ2-3; d_call: -; cdr3_nt: TGTGCCAGCAGCTTAGTCTCTAGCGTGGTGACAGATACGCAGTATTTT; cdr3_aa: CASSLVSSVVTDTQYF
v_call: TRBV24-1; clone_size: -; j_call: TRBJ1-1; d_call: -; cdr3_nt: TGTGCCACCAGTGATAGTAGACCTACCGCTGAAGCTTTCTTT; cdr3_aa: CATSDSRPTAEAFF
v_call: TRBV28; clone_size: -; j_call: TRBJ1-2; d_call: -; cdr3_nt: TGTGCCAGCAGTCGCAGGGGTTATGGTGGCTACACCTTC; cdr3_aa: CASSRRGYGGYTF
v_call: TRBV10-1; clone_size: few; j_call: TRBJ2-1; d_call: TRBD1; cdr3_nt: TGCGCCAGCAGTCGGACAGGGGGCTTCTACAATGAGCAGTTCTTC; cdr3_aa: CASSRTGGFYNEQFF
v_call: TRBV4-3; clone_size: few; j_call: TRBJ2-3; d_call: -; cdr3_nt: TGCGCCAGCAGCCCCCGTCGATGGGGAGATACGCAGTATTTT; cdr3_aa: CASSPRRWGDTQYF
v_call: TRBV21-1; clone_size: few; j_call: TRBJ2-1; d_call: -; cdr3_nt: TGTGCCAGCAGCCGAGACGGCCAGGGCCTCGACAGCTCCTACAGTGAGCAGTTCTTC; cdr3_aa: CASSRDGQGLDSSYSEQFF
v_call: TRBV14; clone_size: -; j_call: TRBJ2-5; d_call: -; cdr3_nt: TGTGCCAGCAGTTCCGACATTCGCGAGACCCAGTACTTC; cdr3_aa: CASSSDIRETQYF
v_call: TRBV29-1; clone_size: few; j_call: TRBJ2-4; d_call: -; cdr3_nt: TGCAGCGTTGCAGGGATCAAAAACATTCAGTACTTC; cdr3_aa: CSVAGIKNIQYF
v_call: TRBV3-1; clone_size: few; j_call: TRBJ2-2; d_call: -; cdr3_nt: TGTGCCAGCAGCCGAGGGACTTACACCGGGGAGCTGTTTTTT; cdr3_aa: CASSRGTYTGELFF
v_call: TRBV7-9; clone_size: few; j_call: TRBJ2-3; d_call: -; cdr3_nt: TGTGCCAGCAGCTTAGGAAGGATAACAGATACGCAGTATTTT; cdr3_aa: CASSLGRITDTQYF
v_call: TRBV7-2; clone_size: -; j_call: TRBJ2-3; d_call: TRBD2; cdr3_nt: TGTGCCAGCAGCTTAGCGCGTTCACTAGCGGCCACAGATACGCAGTATTTT; cdr3_aa: CASSLARSLAATDTQYF
v_call: TRBV5-1; clone_size: many; j_call: TRBJ1-1; d_call: -; cdr3_nt: TGCGCCAGCAGCCGTAGTGGGGTGGGAGATAACACTGAAGCTTTCTTT; cdr3_aa: CASSRSGVGDNTEAFF
v_call: TRBV7-9; clone_size: -; j_call: TRBJ2-7; d_call: -; cdr3_nt: TGTGCCAGCAGCTTAGCCGGCCCCTCCGAGCAGTACTTC; cdr3_aa: CASSLAGPSEQYF
v_call: TRBV12-3/TRBV12-4; clone_size: many; j_call: TRBJ2-2; d_call: -; cdr3_nt: TGTGCCAGCAGTTTATACGGAGCGAACACCGGGGAGCTGTTTTTT; cdr3_aa: CASSLYGANTGELFF
v_call: TRBV11-3; clone_size: -; j_call: TRBJ1-2; d_call: -; cdr3_nt: TGTGCCAGCAGCCTATCCACAGGGAACTACGCGGGCTACACCTTC; cdr3_aa: CASSLSTGNYAGYTF
v_call: TRBV6-5; clone_size: few; j_call: TRBJ2-7; d_call: -; cdr3_nt: TGTGCCAGCCAGAAAGACGGGTACGAGCAGTACTTC; cdr3_aa: CASQKDGYEQYF
v_call: TRBV29-1; clone_size: few; j_call: TRBJ1-4; d_call: TRBD1; cdr3_nt: TGCAGCGTCGGGACAGGGAATGAAAAACTGTTTTTT; cdr3_aa: CSVGTGNEKLFF
v_call: TRBV5-1; clone_size: -; j_call: TRBJ1-1; d_call: -; cdr3_nt: TGCGCCAGCAGCTTGGGGGAAGGAGAAGCTTTCTTT; cdr3_aa: CASSLGEGEAFF
v_call: TRBV2; clone_size: few; j_call: TRBJ2-3; d_call: TRBD1; cdr3_nt: TGTGCCAGCAGAGACAGGGGGAGTGGCACAGATACGCAGTATTTT; cdr3_aa: CASRDRGSGTDTQYF
v_call: TRBV12-3/TRBV12-4; clone_size: -; j_call: TRBJ1-1; d_call: -; cdr3_nt: TGTGCCAGCAGTTTAGGCGGACACCCGAACACTGAAGCTTTCTTT; cdr3_aa: CASSLGGHPNTEAFF
v_call: TRBV20-1; clone_size: -; j_call: TRBJ1-1; d_call: -; cdr3_nt: TGCAGTGCGAGGGGAGGGGGGGTGTACACTGAAGCTTTCTTT; cdr3_aa: CSARGGGVYTEAFF
v_call: TRBV9; clone_size: -; j_call: TRBJ1-2; d_call: -; cdr3_nt: TGTGCCAGCAGCGTAGTCGCTAACTATGGCTACACCTTC; cdr3_aa: CASSVVANYGYTF
v_call: TRBV5-1; clone_size: few; j_call: TRBJ1-1; d_call: -; cdr3_nt: TGCGCCAGCAGCACGGGGGTTGGCTCTGAAGCTTTCTTT; cdr3_aa: CASSTGVGSEAFF
v_call: TRBV6-5; clone_size: few; j_call: TRBJ1-1; d_call: -; cdr3_nt: TGTGCAAGCAGTTACGGGGCTGTGAACACTGAAGCTTTCTTT; cdr3_aa: CASSYGAVNTEAFF
v_call: TRBV12-3/TRBV12-4; clone_size: -; j_call: TRBJ2-3; d_call: -; cdr3_nt: TGTGCCAGCAGTCCGCCCGGAGGGATAGATGCGCAGTATTTT; cdr3_aa: CASSPPGGIDAQYF
v_call: TRBV4-1; clone_size: few; j_call: TRBJ2-1; d_call: TRBD1; cdr3_nt: TGCGCCAGCAGCCATCCGGACAGGAGCTCCTACAATGAGCAGTTCTTC; cdr3_aa: CASSHPDRSSYNEQFF
v_call: TRBV11-3; clone_size: few; j_call: TRBJ2-5; d_call: -; cdr3_nt: TGTGCCAGCAGCGAAATAGGGGCCTACCAAGAGACCCAGTACTTC; cdr3_aa: CASSEIGAYQETQYF
v_call: TRBV7-3; clone_size: -; j_call: TRBJ1-2; d_call: -; cdr3_nt: TGTGCCAGCAGCCCCGGGGGCGGGAGTGGCTACACCTTC; cdr3_aa: CASSPGGGSGYTF
v_call: TRBV18; clone_size: few; j_call: TRBJ1-2; d_call: -; cdr3_nt: TGTGCCAGCTCGCAAGATACAGTACGGGGCTACACCTTC; cdr3_aa: CASSQDTVRGYTF
v_call: TRBV5-4; clone_size: few; j_call: TRBJ1-1; d_call: TRBD1; cdr3_nt: TGTGCCAGCAGCGCCCGTGGGGCCCAGGGGGCGCGGACTGAAGCTTTCTTT; cdr3_aa: CASSARGAQGARTEAFF
v_call: TRBV28; clone_size: -; j_call: TRBJ2-7; d_call: TRBD1; cdr3_nt: TGTGCCAGCAGTTCTCAACAGGGGGGATCCTACGAGCAGTACTTC; cdr3_aa: CASSSQQGGSYEQYF
v_call: TRBV12-3/TRBV12-4; clone_size: few; j_call: TRBJ1-1; d_call: -; cdr3_nt: TGTGCCAGCAGTCTCAGGGAGGCCACTGAAGCTTTCTTT; cdr3_aa: CASSLREATEAFF
v_call: TRBV28; clone_size: -; j_call: TRBJ2-7; d_call: TRBD1; cdr3_nt: TGTGCCAGCAGTTTAGGTATACAGGGGGAGCAGTACTTC; cdr3_aa: CASSLGIQGEQYF
v_call: TRBV18; clone_size: -; j_call: TRBJ1-4; d_call: TRBD1; cdr3_nt: TGTGCCAGCTCAGGGACAGCAACTGAAAAACTGTTTTTT; cdr3_aa: CASSGTATEKLFF
v_call: TRBV10-1; clone_size: -; j_call: TRBJ2-3; d_call: TRBD1; cdr3_nt: TGCGCCAGCAGTGCCTGGACAGGGGCTATAGATACGCAGTATTTT; cdr3_aa: CASSAWTGAIDTQYF
v_call: TRBV13; clone_size: -; j_call: TRBJ2-5; d_call: -; cdr3_nt: TGTGCCAGCAGCCTAAAACTTCCCCGTACAGGAATACAAGAGACCCAGTACTTC; cdr3_aa: CASSLKLPRTGIQETQYF
v_call: TRBV6-2/TRBV6-3; clone_size: -; j_call: TRBJ2-4; d_call: TRBD1; cdr3_nt: TGTGCCAGCAGTTATTCCGGGACAGGCTACATTCAGTACTTC; cdr3_aa: CASSYSGTGYIQYF